The clone carrying this T cell receptor (beta chain) occurred a few times. Its antigen is undetermined. This CDR3 region has 16 residues. This record belongs to a study of blood T cells in healthy people across ages. Study conclusions and caveats: Naive T cell percentage by flow cytometry tracked strongly with beta diversity. Greater diversity and more naive CD4+ cells were seen in long-lived donors than in aged donors.

Next came a second PCR, run for about 7 to 12 cycles, which used a sample-barcoded 5' primer along with a J-beta primer mix. No fewer than 3 million CDR3-containing paired-end reads came from each sample. From the 5' RACE reads, TCRdb called clonotypes with MiXCR, one entry per CDR3 protein. The sample shows hundreds of thousands of distinct CDR3 sequences, more than 20% of them seen only once. The same sample was also used in a study of T cells of mothers and their children. According to that study: A few healthy Caucasian mothers and their six children donated.

The rearrangement uses TRBV21-1 and TRBJ2-1; TRBD2 was called by the table and not checked on the DNA. TRBV21-1 is recorded as a pseudogene. Material: blood. This TCR was recovered from a boy between 10 and 17 years old in good health. CDR3 sequence reads: CASSITTSPDRNEQFF. In nucleotides, the CDR3 is TGTGCCAGCAGCATCACGACTAGCCCAGACCGCAATGAGCAGTTCTTC.